The 12 T cell receptor beta chains reported below all come from one sample, sequenced in a study of cytomegalovirus exposure and HLA in healthy donors. PCR was performed using 60 Vbeta and 13 Jbeta primers. Sequenced by immunoSEQ multiplex PCR; TCRdb stores in-frame clones only, minus some. This sample's table reports around 45,000 clones. Sequenced input: PBMCs. Receptor source: a male donor in good health and CMV-seronegative.

V gene TRBV18 combines with J gene TRBJ1-3; D is unclear. Germline CDR1 reads KGHSH; CDR2 reads LQKENI. This CDR3 has 16 amino acids. Trimming removed 4 bases at V and 0 bases at J, with 13 bases between. The CDR3 DNA is TGTGCCAGCTCACGAGATCAAGGGAGCTCTGGAAACACCATATATTTT. Translating it yields CASSRDQGSSGNTIYF. The variable domain in full, completed from reference TRBV18 and TRBJ1-3, reads NAGVMQNPRHLVRRRGQEARLRCSPMKGHSHVYWYRQLPEEGLKFMVYLQKENIIDESGMPKERFSAEFPKEGPSILRIQQVVRGDSAAYFCASSRDQGSSGNTIYFGEGSWLTVV.

The V gene is TRBV14, the J gene TRBJ1-4; possibly TRBD1 for D (6 bases). Trimming shortened V by 4 bases and J by 8 bases, and 17 bases separated the two germline ends. Germline CDR1 SGHDN, CDR2 FVKESK. The length of the CDR3 is 15 residues. In DNA form, the CDR3 reads TGTGCCAGCAGCCTACTCAGGGGCGGGGGAGAAAAACTGTTTTTT. This codes for CASSLLRGGGEKLFF.

The chain joins TRBV6-6 to TRBJ2-7; 8 bases fit TRBD1. The J segment lost 1 base and the V segment lost 7 bases, leaving 9 bases of the junction unmatched. The CDR3 runs to 15 residues. CDR1 MNHNY and CDR2 SVGAGI come from the germline V gene (reference sequence). Here the CDR3 reads CASTSTGQGSYEQYF. CDR3 nucleotides: TGTGCCAGCACCAGTACTGGACAGGGATCCTACGAGCAGTACTTC.

The chain recombines TRBV29-1 with TRBJ2-7; D is ambiguous. Trimming cost V 6 bases and J 0 bases, with 12 bases left between them. Per germline, CDR1 SQVTM and CDR2 ANQGSEA. This CDR3 is 13 amino acids long. The chain's CDR3 is CSVNTENSYEQYF. As DNA, the CDR3 is TGCAGCGTGAATACAGAGAACTCCTACGAGCAGTACTTC.

The V call is TRBV18, the J call TRBJ2-7; D may be TRBD2 (6 bases). V lost 3 bases to trimming and J lost 0 bases, with 9 bases between them. The CDR3 extends over 14 amino acids. Germline V gene data show CDR1 as KGHSH and CDR2 as LQKENI. Here the CDR3 reads CASSPRRDSYEQYF. CDR3 sequence (DNA): TGTGCCAGCTCACCGCGGCGGGACTCCTACGAGCAGTACTTC. Supplemented by reference TRBV18 and TRBJ2-7, the full variable domain reads NAGVMQNPRHLVRRRGQEARLRCSPMKGHSHVYWYRQLPEEGLKFMVYLQKENIIDESGMPKERFSAEFPKEGPSILRIQQVVRGDSAAYFCASSPRRDSYEQYFGPGTRLTVT.

The rearrangement joins TRBV30 to TRBJ2-3; 7 bases map to TRBD2. The CDR3 loop spans 13 amino acids. V shed 4 bases and J 1 base; nucleotides not matched to a gene: 2. CDR1 and CDR2 (germline): GTSNPN, SVGIG (reference sequence). CDR3 residues: CAWMAGGTDTQYF. The CDR3 DNA reads as TGTGCCTGGATGGCGGGGGGCACAGATACGCAGTATTTT.

CDR3 in DNA: TGTGCCAGCAGCCAAGGCCCAACAGCTAACTATGGCTACACCTTC. Its protein is CASSQGPTANYGYTF. V usage is TRBV14 and J usage is TRBJ1-2; D gene uncertain. Germline V CDR1 and CDR2: SGHDN, FVKESK. CDR3 length equals 15 residues. V was shortened by 1 base and J by 0 bases, with 9 bases between the two germline ends.

This chain connects TRBV6-1 to TRBJ1-6, with D possibly TRBD1 on 6 matching bases. The V gene's germline CDR1 is MNHNS and CDR2 SASEGT. The germline V and J ends were trimmed by 1 base and 10 bases, with 20 bases remaining between them. The CDR3 sequence is 17 residues long. The CDR3 region is CASSEGQGGQRGSPLHF. The CDR3, as DNA: TGTGCCAGCAGTGAAGGTCAAGGAGGACAGAGGGGATCACCCCTCCACTTT.

V and J are TRBV30 and TRBJ1-2, with 7 positions matching TRBD1. Germline CDR1 and CDR2: GTSNPN and SVGIG (reference sequence). The CDR3 contains 14 residues. Unmatched junction bases numbered 7, after V lost 6 bases and J lost 0 bases. CDR3 loop: CACGQEATNYGYTF. DNA for the CDR3: TGTGCCTGCGGACAGGAAGCAACTAACTATGGCTACACCTTC. The entire variable domain, with the rest obtained from reference TRBV30 and TRBJ1-2, is as follows: SQTIHQWPATLVQPVGSPLSLECTVEGTSNPNLYWYRQAAGRGLQLLFYSVGIGQISSEVPQNLSASRPQDRQFILSSKKLLLSDSGFYLCACGQEATNYGYTFGSGTRLTVV.

This rearrangement joins TRBV19 to TRBJ1-3; D is undetermined. Trimming took 5 bases from V and 0 from J, leaving 8 bases between them. There are 14 residues in the CDR3. Germline CDR1 reads LNHDA; CDR2 reads SQIVND (reference sequence). CDR3 residues: CASSSSSSGNTIYF. As DNA, the CDR3 is TGTGCCAGTAGTTCTTCTAGCTCTGGAAACACCATATATTTT.

The rearrangement links TRBV6-5 to TRBJ2-7, with TRBD1 matching 9 bases. Germline V lookup: CDR1 MNHEY, CDR2 SVGAGI. Trimming removed 0 bases from V and 5 bases from J; junction bases left unmatched: 8. The CDR3 is 16 amino acids. The CDR3 bases are TGTGCCAGCAGTTACTCGTCTGACAGGGGGTATAACGAGCAGTACTTC. Translating gives CASSYSSDRGYNEQYF.

The chain has TRBV9 and TRBJ1-2; 9 bases match TRBD1. Germline V CDR1 and CDR2: SGDLS, YYNGEE. Trimming took 5 bases from V and 5 from J; bases not matched to a gene: 7. The CDR3 is made up of 14 amino acids. The CDR3 nucleotides read TGTGCCAGCAGTGCTGCCGGGACAGGGTATGGCTACACCTTC. Its translation is CASSAAGTGYGYTF.